Each of the 32 T cell receptor beta chains below was sequenced from the same sample in a study of radiotherapy plus CTLA-4 blockade in lung cancer. Some clones are missing from TCRdb's copy, which holds only in-frame ones; the method was immunoSEQ multiplex PCR. The data contain about 120,000 clones, more than 80% of them singletons. The sample here was peripheral blood, taken from a patient treated with radiotherapy plus ipilimumab. The receptors were gathered from a human donor with non-small cell lung cancer that progressed on radiotherapy plus ipilimumab.

The chain uses TRBV27 and TRBJ2-6; 7 bases agree with TRBD2. CDR3 length: 20 residues. With 5 bases clipped from V and 1 base from J, the junction kept 17 bases outside the gene matches. The germline CDR1 and CDR2 sequences are MNHEY and SMNVEV (reference sequence). The CDR3 loop is CASSRGVTGFRRSGANVLTF. The CDR3 DNA sequence: TGTGCCAGCAGTCGGGGGGTCACAGGATTCAGGCGGTCTGGGGCCAACGTCCTGACTTTC.

The rearrangement links TRBV14 to TRBJ2-7; 10 bases are shared with TRBD2. CDR1 and CDR2 from the germline V gene are SGHDN and FVKESK. The CDR3 covers 14 residues. The ends lost 2 bases at V and 5 bases at J; junction bases unmatched: 3. CDR3 bases: TGTGCCAGCAGCCAACTAGCGGGAGAGAACGAGCAGTACTTC. It is translated as CASSQLAGENEQYF.

This chain uses TRBV30 with TRBJ2-7; D is possibly TRBD2 (6 bases). Germline lookup yields CDR1 GTSNPN and CDR2 SVGIG (reference sequence). The length of the CDR3 is 14 residues. V was trimmed by 7 bases and J by 5 bases, leaving 21 bases between them. The CDR3 coding sequence is TGTGCCTCCCAGCTTCGTGGGAGGAGGAACGAGCAGTACTTC. Translating it yields CASQLRGRRNEQYF.

The sample holds one count of this clone. The rearrangement uses TRBV2 and TRBJ1-1, with D possibly TRBD1 on 6 matching bases. CDR3 size: 13 residues. CDR1 and CDR2 from the germline V gene are SNHLY and FYNNEI. V was trimmed by 8 bases and J by 0 bases, leaving 10 bases between them. CDR3 sequence (DNA): TGTGCCAGCTACAGGGAGGTGAACACTGAAGCTTTCTTT. Protein: CASYREVNTEAFF.

The chain carries TRBV4-1 and TRBJ2-7, with TRBD2 matching 9 bases. V lost 0 bases and J lost 1; bases outside the gene matches: 10. CDR3 length: 18 residues. The germline gives CDR1 MGHRA, CDR2 YSYEKL. CDR3 in amino acids: CASSQEWAGGVRSYEQYF. The CDR3 coding sequence is TGCGCCAGCAGCCAAGAGTGGGCGGGAGGGGTTCGGTCCTACGAGCAGTACTTC.

The chain combines TRBV5-4 with TRBJ2-2; 9 bases agree with TRBD1. CDR3 length: 17 amino acids. V was pared by 4 bases and J by 3 bases, with 10 bases of the junction left unmatched. Germline assignment: CDR1 SGHNT and CDR2 YYREEE (reference sequence). CDR3 residues: CASSNGQGSIYTGELFF. The CDR3 DNA is TGTGCCAGCAGCAATGGACAGGGGTCGATCTACACCGGGGAGCTGTTTTTT.

This clone appeared a few times. Other nucleotide sequences in the sample specify the same CDR3. The CDR3 DNA follows: TGTGCCAGCAGCCTACCGGGGGCCTACGAGCAGTACTTC. Its translation: CASSLPGAYEQYF. The V call is TRBV7-9, the J call TRBJ2-7, with a tentative D call TRBD2 (6 bases). CDR1 is SEHNR and CDR2 is FQNEAQ in the germline V gene (reference sequence). V was cut by 5 bases and J by 2 bases, with 10 bases left in between. CDR3 length equals 13 residues.

The rearrangement uses TRBV7-9 and TRBJ2-1; D gene unclear. Germline-derived CDR1 and CDR2 are SEHNR and FQNEAQ (reference sequence). This CDR3 is 11 amino acids long. V lost 5 bases to trimming and J lost 10 bases, with 9 bases between them. In nucleotides, the CDR3 is TGTGCCAGCAGCGGTCTGGCGGAGCAGTTCTTC. Its translation: CASSGLAEQFF.

V and J are TRBV5-6 and TRBJ2-4, with 9 bases matching TRBD1. CDR3 size: 16 residues. The J segment lost 1 base and the V segment lost 0 bases, leaving 2 bases of the junction unmatched. Germline V gene data show CDR1 as SGHDT and CDR2 as YYEEEE. In DNA, the CDR3 is TGTGCCAGCAGCTTGGGGACAGGGGTTGCCAAAAACATTCAGTACTTC. Protein product: CASSLGTGVAKNIQYF.

The chain is built from TRBV25-1 and TRBJ1-4; 9 nucleotides line up with TRBD1. The ends lost 2 bases at V and 4 bases at J; junction bases unmatched: 2. The V gene's germline CDR1 is MGHDK and CDR2 SYGVNS. This CDR3 has 15 amino acids. Here the CDR3 reads CASSEGTGFNEKLFF. CDR3 in DNA: TGTGCCAGCAGTGAAGGGACAGGGTTTAATGAAAAACTGTTTTTT.

CDR3 coding DNA: TGTGCCAGCAGCCCGACTCGGACAGGGGGCAACGAGCAGTACTTC. This gives the protein CASSPTRTGGNEQYF. This sequence joins TRBV6-5 and TRBJ2-7; TRBD1 aligns across 11 bases. After removal of 6 bases from V and 5 bases from J, the junction contained 9 bases not matched to a gene. The germline V gene has CDR1 MNHEY and CDR2 SVGAGI. The CDR3 runs to 15 residues.

The CDR3 region has the DNA TGCGCCAGCAGCACCGGGACTAGCGGGCTACGGGCGGTGTTCTTC. This encodes CASSTGTSGLRAVFF. The rearrangement links TRBV5-1 to TRBJ2-1, with 12 bases fitting TRBD2. The length of the CDR3 is 15 residues. Trimming took 4 bases from V and 15 from J; bases not matched to a gene: 14. The germline V gene encodes CDR1 SGHRS and CDR2 YFSETQ.

This clone was detected once. This chain joins TRBV15 and TRBJ2-1, with TRBD2 identical over 10 bases. This CDR3 has 17 amino acids. Trimming at V came to 0 bases and at J to 9 bases, leaving 11 bases not matched to a gene. Germline V lookup: CDR1 LNHNV, CDR2 YYDKDF (reference sequence). The CDR3 spells CATSRDRLAGVSGEQFF. The DNA of the CDR3 is TGTGCCACCAGCAGAGATAGGCTAGCGGGAGTTTCGGGTGAGCAGTTCTTC.

This clone was detected only a few times. This specimen includes other DNA sequences encoding the same CDR3. The rearrangement joins TRBV11-3 to TRBJ2-3, with D hard to call. The V end was cut by 5 bases, the J end by 2 bases, with 11 bases between. CDR3 length equals 14 residues. In germline, CDR1 is SGHNT, CDR2 YENEEA. CDR3 protein: CASSPNRATDTQYF. CDR3 coding DNA: TGTGCCAGCAGCCCCAATCGAGCCACAGATACGCAGTATTTT.

This clone appeared once. The chain has TRBV11-3 and TRBJ2-1; 11 nucleotides agree with TRBD1. Per the germline V gene, CDR1 is SGHNT and CDR2 is YENEEA. The trim removed 5 bases at V and 0 bases at J, leaving 12 bases unmatched. This CDR3 region has 19 residues. The CDR3 loop is CASSIGTGGAHSSYNEQFF. The DNA of the CDR3 is TGTGCCAGCAGCATAGGGACAGGGGGTGCGCATAGCTCCTACAATGAGCAGTTCTTC.

The chain joins TRBV29-1 to TRBJ2-7; TRBD1 matches at 7 bases. This CDR3 region has 13 residues. Germline values: CDR1 SQVTM, CDR2 ANQGSEA. Losses at the gene ends were 4 bases for V and 4 bases for J; bases not matched to a gene: 7. The CDR3 spells CSVAGGEGYEQYF. The CDR3 nucleotides are TGCAGCGTTGCAGGGGGTGAAGGGTACGAGCAGTACTTC.

This rearrangement joins TRBV19 to TRBJ2-7; D might be TRBD1 or TRBD2, each matching 6 bases. V lost 4 bases and J 3 bases, leaving 10 bases between the germline ends. The germline gives CDR1 LNHDA, CDR2 SQIVND (reference sequence). The CDR3 has 13 amino acids. The CDR3 reads CASSRRDNYEQYF. The CDR3 coding sequence is TGTGCCAGTAGTAGGCGGGACAACTACGAGCAGTACTTC.

CDR3 coding DNA: TGTGCCAGCAGCCCCGGGGGTACACGGTTAGGTGCAGTAGAGACCCAGTACTTC. This encodes CASSPGGTRLGAVETQYF. This chain links TRBV9 with TRBJ2-5, with D perhaps TRBD2 (6 bases). Germline V gives CDR1 SGDLS, CDR2 YYNGEE. The V end was cut by 4 bases, the J end by 4 bases, with 26 bases between. The CDR3 spans 18 residues. Using reference TRBV9 and TRBJ2-5 for the parts outside the CDR3, the full variable domain is DSGVTQTPKHLITATGQRVTLRCSPRSGDLSVYWYQQSLDQGLQFLIQYYNGEERAKGNILERFSAQQFPDLHSELNLSSLELGDSALYFCASSPGGTRLGAVETQYFGPGTRLLVL.

This clone was seen once. The chain links TRBV18 to TRBJ1-2; a possible D gene is TRBD1 (6 bases). With 3 bases removed from V and 4 bases from J, the gap between germline ends came to 15 bases. This CDR3 contains 15 residues. CDR1 KGHSH and CDR2 LQKENI come from the germline V gene. The CDR3 nucleotides are TGTGCCAGCTCACCTTCAAAAGGGGGTGGCTATGGCTACACCTTC. Protein product: CASSPSKGGGYGYTF.

The chain's CDR3 is CASRGRGLNTEAFF. The CDR3 DNA reads TGTGCCAGCAGGGGGAGGGGTTTGAACACTGAAGCTTTCTTT. The rearrangement joins TRBV27 to TRBJ1-1; D is possibly TRBD1 (5 bases). Looked up from germline, CDR1 is MNHEY and CDR2 is SMNVEV (reference sequence). Trimming removed 6 bases at V and 0 bases at J, with 11 bases between. CDR3 length: 14 residues.

The CDR3 coding sequence is TGTGCCAGCAGTCCTCAGAATAGCAATCAGCCCCAGCATTTT. This codes for CASSPQNSNQPQHF. The chain carries TRBV27 and TRBJ1-5; the D is unclear. The CDR3 contains 14 residues. The germline V and J ends were trimmed by 5 bases and 0 bases, with 8 bases remaining between them. CDR1 is MNHEY, CDR2 SMNVEV, per germline (reference sequence).

This sequence joins TRBV5-1 and TRBJ2-2; possibly TRBD1 or TRBD2 for D (6 bases each). The germline V gene has CDR1 SGHRS and CDR2 YFSETQ. V was pared by 0 bases and J by 3 bases, with 9 bases between. The CDR3 loop spans 15 amino acids. CDR3 in DNA: TGCGCCAGCAGCTTGGAAGGGGGGTACACCGGGGAGCTGTTTTTT. Protein product: CASSLEGGYTGELFF.

The chain has TRBV7-3 and TRBJ2-1; 9 positions match TRBD1. The germline gives CDR1 SGHTA, CDR2 FQGTGA. This CDR3 contains 13 residues. The V gene end was trimmed by 4 bases and the J gene end by 10 bases; junction bases not matched to a gene: 5. CDR3 amino acids: CASSWGQGGEQFF. The CDR3 bases are TGTGCCAGCAGCTGGGGACAGGGAGGGGAGCAGTTCTTC.

This chain links TRBV28 with TRBJ2-7; tentative D call: TRBD1 (5 bases). Trimming removed 2 bases from V and 6 bases from J, with 8 bases in between. The CDR3 contains 12 residues. In germline, CDR1 is MDHEN, CDR2 SYDVKM. This CDR3 is CASSLQGSEQYF. The CDR3 DNA reads TGTGCCAGCAGTTTACAGGGTTCCGAGCAGTACTTC.

The chain employs TRBV5-1 and TRBJ2-3; 12 bases are a match to TRBD2. Per the germline V gene, CDR1 is SGHRS and CDR2 is YFSETQ. J was trimmed by 0 bases and V by 1 base; bases with no gene match: 3. The CDR3 extends over 17 amino acids. CDR3 DNA sequence: TGCGCCAGCAGCTTGCTAGCGGGAGGGCTTAGCACAGATACGCAGTATTTT. This encodes CASSLLAGGLSTDTQYF.

The rearrangement uses TRBV6-1 and TRBJ2-7; no definite D call. This CDR3 is built from 17 residues. Germline V gene sequence: CDR1 MNHNS, CDR2 SASEGT. The V end lost 1 base, the J end lost 3 bases, and 19 bases lay between the germline ends. The CDR3 sequence: CASSEEIFSATLYEQYF. In DNA form, the CDR3 reads TGTGCCAGCAGTGAAGAGATCTTTTCGGCCACCCTCTACGAGCAGTACTTC.

The chain combines TRBV19 with TRBJ1-1, with D possibly being TRBD1 (6 bases). The V end lost 5 bases, the J end lost 5 bases, and 15 bases lay between the germline ends. The CDR3 is made up of 14 amino acids. The germline CDR1 and CDR2 sequences are LNHDA and SQIVND (reference sequence). In DNA form, the CDR3 reads TGTGCCAGTAGTCCTGAAGGGGGAGGGACTGAAGCTTTCTTT. It specifies CASSPEGGGTEAFF. The variable domain in full, with the rest retrieved from reference TRBV19 and TRBJ1-1, is DGGITQSPKYLFRKEGQNVTLSCEQNLNHDAMYWYRQDPGQGLRLIYYSQIVNDFQKGDIAEGYSVSREKKESFPLTVTSAQKNPTAFYLCASSPEGGGTEAFFGQGTRLTVV.

V usage is TRBV19 and J usage is TRBJ2-6, with 7 bases aligning to TRBD1. The germline gives CDR1 LNHDA, CDR2 SQIVND (reference sequence). V lost 11 bases, J lost 2 bases, and 9 bases stayed unmatched. The CDR3 covers 15 residues. CDR3 sequence reads: CASSSQGAGANVLTF. CDR3 nucleotides: TGTGCCTCCTCAAGCCAGGGGGCTGGGGCCAACGTCCTGACTTTC.

The CDR3 DNA reads as TGTGCCAGCAGCCAACCCCCCAGGACGGAGGGGGGGTTCATAGCCAAAAACATTCAGTACTTC. Residues: CASSQPPRTEGGFIAKNIQYF. The chain joins TRBV14 to TRBJ2-4; maybe TRBD2 (7 bases). Germline V lookup: CDR1 SGHDN, CDR2 FVKESK. The CDR3 runs 21 residues. The ends were cut back, 2 bases at V and 0 bases at J, with 26 bases in the middle.

The J gene is TRBJ2-3, the V gene TRBV27; D is perhaps TRBD2 (7 bases). The germline CDR1 and CDR2 sequences are MNHEY and SMNVEV (reference sequence). Between the trimmed V and J ends, which lost 8 bases and 6 bases, there was a span of 24 bases. The CDR3 contains 16 residues. The chain's CDR3 is CASCPEGGGNVDTQYF. CDR3 in DNA: TGTGCCAGCTGCCCGGAGGGGGGGGGTAATGTTGATACGCAGTATTTT.

The chain recombines TRBV5-1 with TRBJ2-5; D unclear. The CDR3 runs 15 residues. The germline V gene has CDR1 SGHRS and CDR2 YFSETQ. Between the trimmed V and J ends, which lost 4 bases and 0 bases, there was a span of 13 bases. The CDR3 here is CASSASGPNQETQYF. CDR3 DNA sequence: TGCGCCAGCAGCGCATCAGGACCCAACCAAGAGACCCAGTACTTC. Supplemented by reference TRBV5-1 and TRBJ2-5, the full variable domain reads KAGVTQTPRYLIKTRGQQVTLSCSPISGHRSVSWYQQTPGQGLQFLFEYFSETQRNKGNFPGRFSGRQFSNSRSEMNVSTLELGDSALYLCASSASGPNQETQYFGPGTRLLVL.

This clone was recorded only once. The chain employs TRBV2 and TRBJ2-1; maybe TRBD1 (6 bases). The CDR3 contains 16 residues. V dropped 6 bases and J dropped 6 bases, with 21 bases sitting between them. The V gene's germline CDR1 is SNHLY and CDR2 FYNNEI. Here the CDR3 reads CASSADRNNKINEQFF. CDR3 in DNA: TGTGCCAGCAGCGCGGACAGAAACAACAAGATCAATGAGCAGTTCTTC.